This T cell receptor beta chain was captured by sequencing in a study of blood T cells in healthy people across ages. A sample-barcoded 5' primer and a J-beta primer mix were used in a second PCR of roughly 7 to 11 cycles. TCRdb called the 5' RACE reads again in MiXCR, with one record for every CDR3 protein. This table has hundreds of thousands of distinct CDR3 sequences, around a fifth appearing once. The CDR3 is made up of 13 amino acids. Per the germline V gene, CDR1 is ENHRY and CDR2 is SYGVKD. Trimming took 5 bases from V and 3 from J; bases not matched to a gene: 2. The TCR was taken from a man aged 65-85 years in good health. The chain joins TRBV10-3 to TRBJ2-7; 9 bases line up with TRBD2. Sequences were obtained from blood. In DNA, the CDR3 is TGTGCCATCAGTTCTAGCGGGAACTACGAGCAGTACTTC. Translated, it gives CAISSSGNYEQYF.